Sequencing of this TCR beta chain was carried out in a study of CD8 T cells in ankylosing spondylitis. The CDR3 contains 15 residues. Germline CDR1 is SGHRS and CDR2 is YFSETQ. Trimming stripped 3 bases from V and 5 bases from J, with 17 bases between. Molecular-barcoded quantitative 5'-RACE produced these TCR beta libraries. Via MiXCR, TCRdb re-called the 5' RACE reads, giving one row per CDR3 protein. The table shows 250,000 to 300,000 distinct CDR3 sequences, with about 19% occurring only once. Study-wide results and limits: Disease-linked clones bore a CD8+ phenotype, appearing relatively rarely in peripheral blood. Characteristic of ankylosing spondylitis blood, it appeared, was a TCR beta motif comprising several highly homologous variants.

To note about this clonotype: What it binds is unknown.

The specimen sequenced was blood, either unsorted or a sorted T cell fraction (not recorded which). This receptor was identified in a male donor with ankylosing spondylitis or in good health (not recorded which). This rearrangement joins TRBV5-1 to TRBJ1-1, with a possible D match to TRBD1 (5 bases). The CDR3 protein is CASSWRGTGGTEAFF. CDR3 nucleotide sequence: TGCGCCAGCAGCTGGCGGGGCACCGGAGGAACTGAAGCTTTCTTT.